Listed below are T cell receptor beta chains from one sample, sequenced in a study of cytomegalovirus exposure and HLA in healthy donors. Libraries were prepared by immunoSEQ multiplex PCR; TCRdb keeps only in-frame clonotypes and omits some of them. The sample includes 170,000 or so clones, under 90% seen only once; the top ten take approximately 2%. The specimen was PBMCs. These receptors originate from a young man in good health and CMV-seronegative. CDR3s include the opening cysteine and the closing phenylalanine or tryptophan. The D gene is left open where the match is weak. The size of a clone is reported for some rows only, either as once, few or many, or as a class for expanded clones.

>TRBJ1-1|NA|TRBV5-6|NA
CASSSMNTEAFF
TGTGCCAGCAGCTCCATGAACACTGAAGCTTTCTTT
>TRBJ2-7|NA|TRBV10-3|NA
CAISESGVRGGTYEQYF
TGTGCCATCAGTGAGTCGGGGGTCAGAGGGGGAACCTACGAGCAGTACTTC
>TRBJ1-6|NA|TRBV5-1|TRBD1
CASSWRRTGESPLHF
TGCGCCAGCAGCTGGAGGCGGACAGGGGAATCACCCCTCCACTTT
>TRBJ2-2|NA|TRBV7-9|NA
CASSSHPNGELFF
TGTGCCAGCAGCTCCCATCCCAACGGGGAGCTGTTTTTT
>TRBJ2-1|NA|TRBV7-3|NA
CASSPWDLLQFF
TGTGCCAGCAGCCCCTGGGACTTACTTCAGTTCTTC
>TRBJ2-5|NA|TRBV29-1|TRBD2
CSVRLAGKQETQYF
TGCAGCGTAAGACTAGCGGGGAAACAAGAGACCCAGTACTTC
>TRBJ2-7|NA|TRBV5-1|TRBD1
CASSHGTGGSYEQYF
TGCGCCAGCAGCCACGGGACAGGGGGCTCCTACGAGCAGTACTTC
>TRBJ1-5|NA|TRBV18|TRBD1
CASSPGQGGQPQHF
TGTGCCAGCTCACCGGGACAGGGAGGTCAGCCCCAGCATTTT
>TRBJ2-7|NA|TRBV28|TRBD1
CASSHRTGRGYEQYF
TGTGCCAGCAGTCACCGGACAGGGAGAGGCTACGAGCAGTACTTC
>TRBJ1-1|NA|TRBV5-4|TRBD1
CASSFGDRRTEAFF
TGTGCCAGCAGCTTTGGGGACAGAAGGACTGAAGCTTTCTTT
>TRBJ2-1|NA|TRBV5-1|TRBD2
CASSLPPGGAMRHEQFF
TGCGCCAGCAGCTTGCCCCCGGGAGGGGCCATGCGTCATGAGCAGTTCTTC
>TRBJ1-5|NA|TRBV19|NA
CASSMGRANQPQHF
TGTGCCAGTAGTATGGGCAGGGCTAATCAGCCCCAGCATTTT
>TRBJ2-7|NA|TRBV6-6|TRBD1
CAGRPGQGTYEQYF
TGTGCCGGGCGACCGGGACAGGGGACCTACGAGCAGTACTTC
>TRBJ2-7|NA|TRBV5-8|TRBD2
CASSLRGSFSYEQYF
TGTGCCAGCAGCCTGCGGGGGTCTTTCTCCTACGAGCAGTACTTC
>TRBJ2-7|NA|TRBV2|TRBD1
CASSIGQVGYEQYF
TGTGCCAGCAGTATCGGACAGGTTGGCTACGAGCAGTACTTC
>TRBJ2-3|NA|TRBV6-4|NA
CASSDSGGTDTQYF
TGTGCCAGCAGTGACTCAGGGGGCACAGATACGCAGTATTTT
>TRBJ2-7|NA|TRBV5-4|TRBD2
CASSLVGLAGYEQYF
TGTGCCAGCAGCTTGGTGGGACTAGCGGGATACGAGCAGTACTTC
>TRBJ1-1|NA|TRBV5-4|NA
CASSDIPGSTEAFF
TGTGCCAGCAGCGATATACCTGGGAGCACTGAAGCTTTCTTT
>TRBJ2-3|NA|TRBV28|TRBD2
CASSRPGASGRRGAWRDTQYF
TGTGCCAGCAGTCGCCCCGGGGCTAGCGGGAGGAGGGGGGCTTGGCGCGATACGCAGTATTTT
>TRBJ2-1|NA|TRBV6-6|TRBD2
CASSMLGLAGHGEQFF
TGTGCCAGCAGTATGTTGGGACTAGCGGGCCATGGAGAGCAGTTCTTC
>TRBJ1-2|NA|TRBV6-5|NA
CASRRDGGTGYTF
TGTGCCAGCAGGAGGGACGGCGGGACTGGCTACACCTTC
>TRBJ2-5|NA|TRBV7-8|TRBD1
CASSYFGTGVRRETQYF
TGTGCCAGCAGCTACTTCGGGACAGGGGTGCGGAGAGAGACCCAGTACTTC
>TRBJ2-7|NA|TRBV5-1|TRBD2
CASSRAGGSYEQYF
TGCGCCAGCAGCAGAGCGGGGGGTTCCTACGAGCAGTACTTC
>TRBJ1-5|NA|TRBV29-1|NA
CSVASDSSGPQHF
TGCAGCGTCGCCTCGGACTCGTCGGGGCCCCAGCATTTT
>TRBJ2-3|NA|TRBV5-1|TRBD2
CASSFTSGEFTDTQYF
TGCGCCAGCAGCTTTACTAGCGGGGAATTCACAGATACGCAGTATTTT
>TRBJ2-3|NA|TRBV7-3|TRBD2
CASSSPRASGGTTDTQYF
TGTGCCAGCAGCTCCCCCAGGGCTAGCGGGGGAACCACAGATACGCAGTATTTT
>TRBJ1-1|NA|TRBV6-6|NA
CASSYGARWSPEAFF
TGTGCCAGCAGTTACGGAGCGCGGTGGAGCCCTGAAGCTTTCTTT
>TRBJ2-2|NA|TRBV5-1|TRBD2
CASSRTGGDTGELFF
TGCGCCAGCAGCCGTACGGGAGGCGACACCGGGGAGCTGTTTTTT
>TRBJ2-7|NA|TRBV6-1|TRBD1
CASGTGLSYEQYF
TGTGCCAGCGGGACAGGGCTATCCTACGAGCAGTACTTC
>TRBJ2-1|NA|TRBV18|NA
CASSPIEERDGDEQFF
TGTGCCAGCTCACCAATAGAGGAACGGGATGGCGATGAGCAGTTCTTC
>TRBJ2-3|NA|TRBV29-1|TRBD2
CSVALAGGGDTQYF
TGCAGCGTTGCACTAGCGGGAGGTGGAGATACGCAGTATTTT
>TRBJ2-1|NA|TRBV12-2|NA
CASRQQDRGNEQFF
TGTGCAAGTCGCCAACAGGACCGGGGGAATGAGCAGTTCTTC
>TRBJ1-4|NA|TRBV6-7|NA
CAKICIGTNEKLFF
TGTGCCAAAATCTGCATCGGGACTAATGAAAAACTGTTTTTT
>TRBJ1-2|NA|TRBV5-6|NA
CASSSGQNYGYTF
TGTGCCAGCAGTTCTGGACAGAACTATGGCTACACCTTC
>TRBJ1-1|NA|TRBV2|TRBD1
CASSPTGGSEAFF
TGTGCCAGCAGTCCGACAGGGGGCTCTGAAGCTTTCTTT
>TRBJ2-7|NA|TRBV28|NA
CASSLGPISLYEQYF
TGTGCCAGCAGCCTGGGCCCAATTAGTCTCTACGAGCAGTACTTC
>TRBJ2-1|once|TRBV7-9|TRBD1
CASSAEGADYNEQFF
TGTGCCAGCAGCGCCGAGGGGGCGGACTACAATGAGCAGTTCTTC
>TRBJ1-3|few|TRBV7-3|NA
CASSPGVGNTIYF
TGTGCCAGCAGCCCCGGAGTTGGAAACACCATATATTTT
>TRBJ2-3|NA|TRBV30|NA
CAWSSTADTQYF
TGTGCCTGGAGCTCAACGGCAGATACGCAGTATTTT
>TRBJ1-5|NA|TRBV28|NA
CASSGAGVINQPQHF
TGTGCCAGCAGTGGGGCAGGCGTTATCAATCAGCCCCAGCATTTT
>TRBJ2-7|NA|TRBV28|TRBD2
CASSVLAGVGEQYF
TGTGCCAGCAGCGTACTAGCGGGGGTCGGCGAGCAGTACTTC
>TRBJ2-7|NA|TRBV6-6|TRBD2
CASSTPPGLVYEQYF
TGTGCCAGCAGCACGCCACCGGGACTAGTCTACGAGCAGTACTTC
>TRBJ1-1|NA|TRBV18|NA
CASSPSVGGGNTEAFF
TGTGCCAGCTCACCATCAGTGGGTGGCGGGAACACTGAAGCTTTCTTT
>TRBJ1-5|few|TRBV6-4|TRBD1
CASRPGQGNQPQHF
TGTGCCAGCAGGCCGGGACAGGGCAATCAGCCCCAGCATTTT
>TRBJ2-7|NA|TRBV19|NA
CASSPQGRPDYEQYF
TGTGCCAGTAGTCCACAGGGGAGGCCCGACTACGAGCAGTACTTC
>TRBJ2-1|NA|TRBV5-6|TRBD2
CASSFFVGGSSSYNEQFF
TGTGCCAGCAGCTTTTTTGTGGGAGGGTCGAGCTCCTACAATGAGCAGTTCTTC
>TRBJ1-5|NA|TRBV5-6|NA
CASTRAASANQPQHF
TGTGCCAGCACGAGGGCAGCCTCTGCCAATCAGCCCCAGCATTTT
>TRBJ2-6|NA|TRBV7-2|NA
CASSLEHQGTGANVLTF
TGTGCCAGCAGCTTAGAACACCAGGGGACGGGGGCCAACGTCCTGACTTTC
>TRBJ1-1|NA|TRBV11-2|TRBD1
CASSLTGGHGTEAFF
TGTGCCAGCAGTCTTACAGGGGGGCATGGCACTGAAGCTTTCTTT
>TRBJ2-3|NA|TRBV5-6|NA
CASSQVTTDTQYF
TGTGCCAGCAGCCAGGTGACCACAGATACGCAGTATTTT
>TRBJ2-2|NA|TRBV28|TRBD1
CASSRQGSDTGELFF
TGTGCCAGCAGTAGACAGGGTTCGGACACCGGGGAGCTGTTTTTT
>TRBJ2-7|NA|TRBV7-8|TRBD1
CASAPGTGASYEQYF
TGTGCCAGCGCACCAGGGACAGGTGCCTCCTACGAGCAGTACTTC
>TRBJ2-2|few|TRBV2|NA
CASSEFRETGELFF
TGTGCCAGCAGTGAATTCCGGGAAACGGGGGAGCTGTTTTTT